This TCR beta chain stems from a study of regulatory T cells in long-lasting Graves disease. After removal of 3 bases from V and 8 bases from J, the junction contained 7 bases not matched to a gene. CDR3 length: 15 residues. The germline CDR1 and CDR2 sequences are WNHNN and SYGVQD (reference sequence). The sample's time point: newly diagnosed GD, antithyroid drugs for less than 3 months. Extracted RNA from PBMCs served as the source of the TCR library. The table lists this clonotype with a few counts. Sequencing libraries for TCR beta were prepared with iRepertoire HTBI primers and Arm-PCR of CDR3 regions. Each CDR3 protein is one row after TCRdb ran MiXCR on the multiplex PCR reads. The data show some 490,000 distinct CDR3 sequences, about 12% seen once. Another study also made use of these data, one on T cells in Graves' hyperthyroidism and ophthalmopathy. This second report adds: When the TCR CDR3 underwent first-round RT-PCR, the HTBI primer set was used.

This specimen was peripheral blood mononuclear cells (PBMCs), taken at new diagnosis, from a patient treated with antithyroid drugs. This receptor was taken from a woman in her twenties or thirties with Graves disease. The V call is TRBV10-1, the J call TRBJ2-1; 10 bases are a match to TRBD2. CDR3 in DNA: TGCGCCAGCAGTGACCCCGGGACTAGCGCCGATGAGCAGTTCTTC. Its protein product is CASSDPGTSADEQFF.